This TCR beta chain originates from a study of patients and donors after allogeneic stem cell transplantation. Germline assignment: CDR1 LGHNA and CDR2 YSLEER. The ends were cut back, 6 bases at V and 6 bases at J, with 15 bases in the middle. The CDR3 length is 14 residues. This clonotype has a handful of counts. TCRdb processed the RT-PCR reads anew with MiXCR; each CDR3 protein has one entry. Of some 960,000 distinct CDR3 sequences in the sample, roughly 18% were seen once. Sequenced input: blood, either unsorted or a sorted T cell fraction (not recorded which). This sequence was found in a human donor who was either an allogeneic HSCT recipient or a stem cell or donor lymphocyte infusion donor (not recorded which). It is not recorded whose cells these are; they may come from a transplant donor. V usage is TRBV4-3 and J usage is TRBJ2-1, with D perhaps TRBD1 (5 bases). CDR3: CASSQTGLGNEQFF. CDR3 coding DNA: TGCGCCAGCAGTCAAACAGGATTAGGCAATGAGCAGTTCTTC.